The 5 T cell receptor beta chains presented below share a single source sample, sequenced in a study of cytomegalovirus exposure and HLA in healthy donors. PCR amplification relied on 60 Vbeta primers (plus 13 Jbeta primers). Libraries were prepared by immunoSEQ multiplex PCR; TCRdb keeps only in-frame clonotypes and omits some of them. The top ten hold approximately 4% of the sample, which has some 130,000 clones, about 80% seen once. Specimen: PBMCs. These receptors were obtained from a woman aged 40 to 55 in good health and CMV-seronegative.

The chain is built from TRBV7-3 and TRBJ2-2; 11 nucleotides match TRBD2. The length of the CDR3 is 16 residues. From germline, CDR1 is SGHTA and CDR2 FQGTGA. V was pared by 5 bases and J by 4 bases, with 6 bases of the junction left unmatched. The CDR3 DNA follows: TGTGCCAGCAGCCCAACTAGCGGGAGTGGCACCGGGGAGCTGTTTTTT. It codes for CASSPTSGSGTGELFF.

This chain uses TRBV18 with TRBJ2-5; D may be TRBD1 (5 bases). Trimming removed 3 bases at V and 7 bases at J, with 21 bases between. This CDR3 is built from 16 residues. CDR1 KGHSH and CDR2 LQKENI come from the germline V gene. CDR3: CASSPAVTRTKGTQYF. Here the CDR3 DNA reads TGTGCCAGCTCACCGGCAGTGACACGGACAAAAGGGACCCAGTACTTC.

CDR3 loop: CATRPKQGQNEKLFF. The CDR3 DNA is TGTGCCACGCGCCCTAAACAGGGCCAAAATGAAAAACTGTTTTTT. The chain joins TRBV10-3 to TRBJ1-4; TRBD1 is a possible D gene (6 bases). From germline, CDR1 is ENHRY and CDR2 SYGVKD. Deletions cut 10 bases from V and 5 bases from J, with 20 bases between. The CDR3 sequence is 15 residues long.

J is TRBJ2-3 and V is TRBV4-2; tentative D call: TRBD1 (5 bases). Germline CDR1 LGHNA, CDR2 YNFKEQ. This CDR3 region has 16 residues. Trimming took 1 base from V and 0 from J, leaving 11 bases between them. CDR3 nucleotides: TGTGCCAGCAGCCAAGGTCAGGGCGGAAGCACAGATACGCAGTATTTT. Translation gives CASSQGQGGSTDTQYF.

This clone was detected only a few times. This chain joins TRBV6-1 and TRBJ2-7, with 10 bases lining up with TRBD1. This CDR3 region has 13 residues. CDR1 and CDR2 (germline): MNHNS, SASEGT. Unmatched junction bases numbered 5, after V lost 9 bases and J lost 3 bases. CDR3: CARPGQGFYEQYF. CDR3 sequence (DNA): TGTGCCAGGCCGGGACAGGGGTTCTACGAGCAGTACTTC.